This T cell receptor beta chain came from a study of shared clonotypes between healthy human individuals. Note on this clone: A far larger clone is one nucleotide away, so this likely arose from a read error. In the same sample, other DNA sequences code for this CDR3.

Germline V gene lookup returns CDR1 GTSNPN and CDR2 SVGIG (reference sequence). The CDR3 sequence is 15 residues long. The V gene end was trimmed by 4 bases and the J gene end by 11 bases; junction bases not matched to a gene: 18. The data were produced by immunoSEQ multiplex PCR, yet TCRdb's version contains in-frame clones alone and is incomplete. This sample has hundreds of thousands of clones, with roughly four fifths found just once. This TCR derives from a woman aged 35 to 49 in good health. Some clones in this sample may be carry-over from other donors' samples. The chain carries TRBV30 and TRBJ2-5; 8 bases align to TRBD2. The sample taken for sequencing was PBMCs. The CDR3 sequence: CAWTPGTRPGSEQYF. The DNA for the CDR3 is TGTGCCTGGACCCCCGGGACTAGGCCCGGCTCGGAGCAGTACTTC.